Listed below are T cell receptor beta chains from one sample, sequenced in a study of T cells after yellow fever vaccination. TCRdb reprocessed the 5' RACE reads via MiXCR and lists one record per CDR3 protein. This table has 300,000 or so distinct CDR3 sequences, 3% to 4.5% appearing once. Sequenced material: PBMCs, taken 5 days after the yellow fever booster vaccination. These receptors all stem from a man in his late teens or twenties who received the YFV17D yellow fever vaccine. CDR3s include the opening cysteine and the closing phenylalanine or tryptophan.

j_call,v_call,cdr3_aa
TRBJ1-2,TRBV20-1,CSARGSNYGYTF
TRBJ1-2,TRBV4-2,CASSQVGTGDNYGYTF
TRBJ1-2,TRBV5-1,CASSFGENYGYTF
TRBJ1-1,TRBV10-3,CATRLEMEMINTEAFF
TRBJ2-1,TRBV20-1,CSASESAADEQFF
TRBJ2-3,TRBV20-1,CSAREVPTDTQYF
TRBJ1-3,TRBV7-8,CASSLARMVGVAHSGNTIYF
TRBJ2-5,TRBV7-8,CASSQSRTGVETQYF
TRBJ1-3,TRBV5-1,CASSAGQGSSGNTIYF
TRBJ2-5,TRBV5-1,CASSLPGTVGETQYF
TRBJ1-6,TRBV30,CAWSVLQGGPLHF
TRBJ2-2,TRBV4-3,CASSQELGRRNPNTGELFF
TRBJ2-3,TRBV10-3,CAISDSVAGGPDTQYF
TRBJ1-6,TRBV7-2,CASSWTQGGGYNSPLHF
TRBJ1-1,TRBV7-6,CASSARTGMNTEAFF
TRBJ2-3,TRBV5-1,CASSQRLAGSTSTDTQYF
TRBJ1-1,TRBV20-1,CSARVRDTEAFF
TRBJ2-6,TRBV7-9,CASSPGTVHVLTF
TRBJ2-7,TRBV6-1,CASSPNGYEQYF
TRBJ2-2,TRBV7-9,CASSTQVLNTGELFF
TRBJ1-1,TRBV24-1,CATSLGTEAFF
TRBJ2-1,TRBV15,CATSSGWGNEQFF
TRBJ2-6,TRBV19,CASSIEGLNGANVLTF
TRBJ1-6,TRBV18,CASRADQDSPLHF
TRBJ2-2,TRBV5-5,CASSQGTGFTGELFF
TRBJ2-3,TRBV5-1,CASSLQGALRGDTQYF
TRBJ1-6,TRBV5-1,CASSLGGTRSLALHF
TRBJ1-2,TRBV7-2,CASSLAVEANYGYTF
TRBJ1-2,TRBV3-1,CASSQYFGATF
TRBJ1-2,TRBV12-3/TRBV12-4,CASTIQQGFPLYGYTF
TRBJ1-2,TRBV5-1,CASSLGTGESGYTF
TRBJ1-2,TRBV5-4,CASSLGQSGGVYGYTF
TRBJ2-2,TRBV7-6,CASSLNIGDTAGELFF
TRBJ2-3,TRBV7-8,CASSLWDRGATDTQYF
TRBJ2-5,TRBV5-1,CASSFQPMTGEYQETQYF
TRBJ2-1,TRBV10-2,CASLGAGVYEQFF
TRBJ1-1,TRBV3-1,CASSPRDSRRTEAFF
TRBJ1-1,TRBV20-1,CSGTGSLNTEAFF
TRBJ2-3,TRBV6-5,CASSYSNARTDTQYF
TRBJ2-2,TRBV7-2,CASSLVGGEVTGELFF
TRBJ2-1,TRBV7-2,CASSRSGGAIFF
TRBJ1-5,TRBV6-1,CASRMGGDQPQHF
TRBJ2-3,TRBV7-3,CASSLNAGSDTQYF
TRBJ2-3,TRBV7-7,CASSLGLGIRDTDTQYF
TRBJ2-1,TRBV9,CASSVLGGFYNEQFF
TRBJ2-2,TRBV29-1,CSVCTAANTGELFF
TRBJ2-3,TRBV5-1,CASSSGRPARDTQYF
TRBJ1-6,TRBV15,CATSRVTGEYSPLHF
TRBJ2-5,TRBV4-1,CASSYSGGTQETQYF
TRBJ2-5,TRBV7-7,CAVTSGGARETQYF
TRBJ1-3,TRBV4-3,CASSQDNSAMHF